This record looks at one T cell receptor (beta chain) sequence and its context. What it binds is unknown. This specimen belongs to a study of cytomegalovirus exposure and HLA in healthy donors. Study-wide background: From HLA-typed donors, an early data release held 70 million to 100 million unique TCRs.

Germline CDR1 and CDR2: PRHDT and FYEKMQ (reference sequence). CDR3 length: 14 amino acids. Unmatched junction bases numbered 4, after V lost 5 bases and J lost 0 bases. Findings and caveats of the study: As a later analysis revealed, most CMV-associated TCR beta chains appeared HLA-restricted. The study assumed roughly uniform donor sequencing depth for presence/absence analyses. Investigators reported some 150 TCR beta chains as tied to cytomegalovirus.

The PCR was carried out with 60 Vbeta primers and 13 Jbeta primers. Generated by immunoSEQ multiplex PCR, the TCRdb table keeps only in-frame clones and is missing some. The sample holds roughly 110,000 clones, roughly 66% seen once. The sequenced material came from PBMCs. V is TRBV13 and J is TRBJ2-7; 7 positions agree with TRBD1. This sequence was found in a woman aged 25 to 39 in good health and CMV-seronegative. The CDR3 region has the DNA TGTGCCAGCAGCCCTAGGGACAGCTCCTACGAGCAGTACTTC. Translating it yields CASSPRDSSYEQYF.